These 11 T cell receptor beta chains came from one sample sequenced in a study of T cell changes during pregnancy in multiple sclerosis. The protocol was immunoSEQ multiplex PCR, while the TCRdb copy is restricted to in-frame clones and leaves out a portion. The profile shows some 94,000 clones, around 90% of them singletons. Sequenced material: peripheral blood, taken in the first trimester of pregnancy. The receptors stem from a female donor with multiple sclerosis, enrolled in a pregnancy study.

The rearrangement uses TRBV6-5 and TRBJ1-5; tentatively, D is TRBD1 (5 bases). This CDR3 spans 13 amino acids. The germline gives CDR1 MNHEY, CDR2 SVGAGI. Trimming pared 6 bases from V and 4 bases from J, leaving 10 bases between. CDR3 DNA: TGTGCCAGCAGACAAGACAGTAATCAGCCCCAGCATTTT. It yields the protein CASRQDSNQPQHF.

This clone has a single count. The chain carries TRBV4-2 and TRBJ2-1; possibly TRBD1 for D (6 bases). Germline assignment: CDR1 LGHNA and CDR2 YNFKEQ. V was clipped by 0 bases and J by 5 bases, with 11 bases between them. CDR3 length: 15 amino acids. The CDR3 coding sequence is TGTGCCAGCAGCCAAGACAGGGGAAGGGACAATGAGCAGTTCTTC. It is translated as CASSQDRGRDNEQFF.

The chain links TRBV7-3 to TRBJ1-2; D is undetermined. V gave up 3 bases and J gave up 8 bases, with 13 bases separating them. The CDR3 runs to 13 residues. CDR1 is SGHTA and CDR2 is FQGTGA in the germline V gene. The CDR3 sequence: CASSFRDGVGYTF. The CDR3 coding sequence is TGTGCCAGCAGCTTTCGGGATGGGGTGGGCTACACCTTC.

The chain joins TRBV30 to TRBJ2-2, with TRBD1 matching 7 bases. The CDR3 sequence is 13 residues long. In germline, CDR1 is GTSNPN, CDR2 SVGIG (reference sequence). The V and J ends lost 2 bases and 4 bases, in that order; junction bases with no gene match: 1. The CDR3 sequence: CAWSTGVTGELFF. The CDR3 nucleotides are TGTGCCTGGAGTACAGGGGTCACCGGGGAGCTGTTTTTT.

This chain connects TRBV9 to TRBJ2-3, with D possibly TRBD2 on 6 matching bases. The ends were cut back, 4 bases at V and 0 bases at J, with 12 bases in the middle. The CDR3 is 15 residues long. In germline, CDR1 is SGDLS, CDR2 YYNGEE. The CDR3 sequence is CASSPFGGSTDTQYF. The CDR3 DNA reads as TGTGCCAGCAGCCCGTTCGGGGGTAGCACAGATACGCAGTATTTT.

This rearrangement joins TRBV6-1 to TRBJ1-5; D remains unclear. CDR1 is MNHNS, CDR2 SASEGT, per germline. V dropped 3 bases and J dropped 6 bases, with 21 bases sitting between them. The CDR3 length is 17 residues. The CDR3 DNA sequence: TGTGCCAGCAGTGATGAGGAAGGCTTAAGGAAGTCTCAGCCCCAGCATTTT. This sequence encodes CASSDEEGLRKSQPQHF.

The chain uses TRBV2 and TRBJ2-2, with 9 bases lining up with TRBD2. V was pared by 3 bases and J by 7 bases, with 9 bases of the junction left unmatched. The CDR3 contains 16 residues. Germline V gene sequence: CDR1 SNHLY, CDR2 FYNNEI. The CDR3 nucleotides are TGTGCCAGCAGTGAGAGGGCGGGAGGGTCTATCGGGGAGCTGTTTTTT. Translating it yields CASSERAGGSIGELFF.

This chain connects TRBV23-1 to TRBJ1-5; 7 nucleotides agree with TRBD1. TRBV23-1 is treated as an ORF (open reading frame) with a function not yet certain. This CDR3 spans 15 amino acids. V shed 8 bases and J 2 bases; nucleotides not matched to a gene: 9. The CDR3 coding sequence is TGCGCCAGCCCGATAAGGGGGCCAGGCAATCAGCCCCAGCATTTT. Protein: CASPIRGPGNQPQHF.

This clone was seen only once. V gene TRBV5-1 combines with J gene TRBJ1-4, with 9 bases fitting TRBD1. The CDR3 totals 15 residues. V gave up 0 bases and J gave up 7 bases; unmatched junction bases: 4. CDR1 and CDR2 from the germline V gene are SGHRS and YFSETQ. CDR3 amino acids: CASSLGGTGREKLFF. CDR3 nucleotide sequence: TGCGCCAGCAGCTTGGGAGGGACAGGGCGTGAAAAACTGTTTTTT.

The gene calls are TRBV7-3 and TRBJ2-1; 7 bases agree with TRBD2. In germline, CDR1 is SGHTA, CDR2 FQGTGA. The length of the CDR3 is 13 residues. The trim removed 1 base at V and 13 bases at J, leaving 7 bases unmatched. The CDR3 DNA reads as TGTGCCAGCAGCTTAAGATCAGCGGGACCTCAGTTCTTC. It encodes CASSLRSAGPQFF. Full variable domain (outside the CDR3, taken from reference TRBV7-3 and TRBJ2-1): GAGVSQTPSNKVTEKGKYVELRCDPISGHTALYWYRQSLGQGPEFLIYFQGTGAADDSGLPNDRFFAVRPEGSVSTLKIQRTERGDSAVYLCASSLRSAGPQFFGPGTRLTVL.

The rearrangement links TRBV11-2 to TRBJ2-7, with D perhaps TRBD2 (6 bases). Trimming cost V 11 bases and J 2 bases, with 16 bases left between them. CDR3 size: 13 residues. Germline CDR1 reads SGHAT; CDR2 reads FQNNGV. The CDR3 here is CAAGGWQTYEQYF. CDR3 sequence (DNA): TGTGCCGCCGGGGGATGGCAGACCTACGAGCAGTACTTC.